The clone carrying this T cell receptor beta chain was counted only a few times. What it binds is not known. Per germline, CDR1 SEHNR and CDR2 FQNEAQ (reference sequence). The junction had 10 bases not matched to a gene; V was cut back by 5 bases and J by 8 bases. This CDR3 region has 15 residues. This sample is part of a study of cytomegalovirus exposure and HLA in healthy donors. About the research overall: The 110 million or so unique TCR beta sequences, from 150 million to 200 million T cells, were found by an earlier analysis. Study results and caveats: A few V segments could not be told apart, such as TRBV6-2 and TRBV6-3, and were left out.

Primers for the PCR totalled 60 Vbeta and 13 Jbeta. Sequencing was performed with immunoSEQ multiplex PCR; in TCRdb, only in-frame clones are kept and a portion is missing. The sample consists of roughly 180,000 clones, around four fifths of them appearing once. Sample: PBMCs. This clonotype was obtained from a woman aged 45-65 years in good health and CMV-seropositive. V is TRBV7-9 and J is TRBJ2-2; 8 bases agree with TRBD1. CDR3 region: CASSLRQGSTGELFF. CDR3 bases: TGTGCCAGCAGCCTCAGACAGGGGTCGACGGGGGAGCTGTTTTTT. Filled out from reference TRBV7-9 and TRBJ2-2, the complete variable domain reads DTGVSQNPRHKITKRGQNVTFRCDPISEHNRLYWYRQTLGQGPEFLTYFQNEAQLEKSRLLSDRFSAERPKGSFSTLEIQRTEQGDSAMYLCASSLRQGSTGELFFGEGSRLTVL.